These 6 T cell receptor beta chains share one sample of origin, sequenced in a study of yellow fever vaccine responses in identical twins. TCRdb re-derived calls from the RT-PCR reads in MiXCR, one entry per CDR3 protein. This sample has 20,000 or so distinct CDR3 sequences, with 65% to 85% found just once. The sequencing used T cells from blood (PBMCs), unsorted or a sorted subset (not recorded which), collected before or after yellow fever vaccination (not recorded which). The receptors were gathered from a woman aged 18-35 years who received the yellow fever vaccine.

This CDR3 reads CASSSSGGAYNEQFF. The CDR3 DNA reads as TGTGCCAGTAGTAGTAGCGGGGGGGCCTACAATGAGCAGTTCTTC. V gene TRBV19 combines with J gene TRBJ2-1; TRBD2 agrees at 11 bases. Germline CDR1 and CDR2: LNHDA and SQIVND (reference sequence). J lost 2 bases, V lost 4 bases, and 1 base had no gene match. The CDR3 consists of 15 residues.

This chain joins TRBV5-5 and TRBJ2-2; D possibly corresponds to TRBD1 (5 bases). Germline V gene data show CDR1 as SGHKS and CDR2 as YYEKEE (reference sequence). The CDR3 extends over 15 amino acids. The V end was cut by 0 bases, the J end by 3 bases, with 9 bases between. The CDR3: CASSLEGFHTGELFF. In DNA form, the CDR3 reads TGTGCCAGCAGCTTGGAGGGGTTCCACACCGGGGAGCTGTTTTTT.

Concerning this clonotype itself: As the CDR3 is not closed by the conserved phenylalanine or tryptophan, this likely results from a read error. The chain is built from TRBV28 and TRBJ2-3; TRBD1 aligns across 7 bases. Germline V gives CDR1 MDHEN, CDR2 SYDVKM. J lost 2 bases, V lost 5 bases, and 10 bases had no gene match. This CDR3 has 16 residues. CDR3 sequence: CASSPRDSGYTDTQYL. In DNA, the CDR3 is TGTGCCAGCAGTCCCAGGGACAGTGGGTACACAGATACGCAGTATTTG.

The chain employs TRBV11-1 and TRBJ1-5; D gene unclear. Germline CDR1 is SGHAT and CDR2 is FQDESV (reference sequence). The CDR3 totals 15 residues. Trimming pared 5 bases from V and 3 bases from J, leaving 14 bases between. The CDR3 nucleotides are TGTGCCAGCAGCACCTACTTCGGGCTCAATCAGCCCCAGCATTTT. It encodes CASSTYFGLNQPQHF.

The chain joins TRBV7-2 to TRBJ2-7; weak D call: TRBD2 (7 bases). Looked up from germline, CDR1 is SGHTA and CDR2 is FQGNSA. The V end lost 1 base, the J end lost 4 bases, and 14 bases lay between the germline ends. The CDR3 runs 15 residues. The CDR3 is CASSLGGGAVYEQYV. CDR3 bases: TGTGCCAGCAGCTTAGGTGGGGGGGCCGTATACGAGCAGTACGTC.

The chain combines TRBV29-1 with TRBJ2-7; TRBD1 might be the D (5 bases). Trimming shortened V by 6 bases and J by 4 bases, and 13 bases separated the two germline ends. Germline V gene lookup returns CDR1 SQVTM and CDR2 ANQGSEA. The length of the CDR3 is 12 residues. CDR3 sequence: CSVLGRTYEQYF. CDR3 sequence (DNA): TGCAGCGTCCTAGGACGGACATACGAGCAGTACTTC.